These T cell receptor beta chains were read from a single sample in a study of a mutant IDH1 vaccine in newly diagnosed glioma. The repertoire was sequenced with immunoSEQ multiplex PCR; TCRdb's copy has only in-frame clones and lacks some. Of about 32,000 clones listed, 81% were seen once; the top ten hold 15%. Their antigens are not known. The specimen was PBMCs, collected from a glioma patient whose treatment included an IDH1 peptide vaccine. These receptors all stem from a man aged 25 to 40 with glioma. The CDR3 runs from the conserved cysteine through the conserved F or W. The D gene is left open where the match is weak. The listing skips clone size in some rows; elsewhere it reads once, few, many or a size class.

TRBV13	once	-	12	TRBJ2-2	CASSSRGGELFF	TGTGCCAGCAGCTCCCGTGGCGGGGAGCTGTTTTTT
TRBV5-1	-	TRBD1	15	TRBJ1-1	CASSLGDRTRTEAFF	TGCGCCAGCAGCTTGGGGGACAGAACCCGCACTGAAGCTTTCTTT
TRBV4-1	few	TRBD1	13	TRBJ1-1	CASSQPGGTEAFF	TGCGCCAGCAGCCAACCAGGGGGGACTGAAGCTTTCTTT
TRBV5-1	-	-	13	TRBJ2-7	CASSLAAAYEQYF	TGCGCCAGCAGCTTGGCCGCAGCGTACGAGCAGTACTTC
TRBV5-1	-	-	14	TRBJ1-3	CASSYDEGGNTIYF	TGCGCCAGCAGTTACGACGAGGGAGGAAACACCATATATTTT
TRBV10-3	once	TRBD1	13	TRBJ2-7	CASTQGLTYEQYF	TGTGCCAGCACACAGGGGTTGACCTACGAGCAGTACTTC
TRBV6-1	-	-	13	TRBJ1-4	CASRDRPNEKLFF	TGTGCCAGCAGAGACAGGCCTAATGAAAAACTGTTTTTT
TRBV5-6	-	-	15	TRBJ2-3	CASAFRRGGTDTQYF	TGTGCCAGCGCGTTCCGGAGGGGGGGCACAGATACGCAGTATTTT
TRBV25-1	few	-	18	TRBJ2-6	CASSDLPSRGAGANVLTF	TGTGCCAGCAGTGATTTACCCAGTCGGGGTGCTGGGGCCAACGTCCTGACTTTC
TRBV11-2	-	-	12	TRBJ2-7	CASSLPTIEQYF	TGTGCCAGCAGCTTACCGACTATCGAGCAGTACTTC
TRBV6-1	-	-	13	TRBJ2-3	CASEGAPWDTQYF	TGTGCCAGCGAGGGAGCCCCGTGGGATACGCAGTATTTT
TRBV6-5	-	TRBD1	12	TRBJ1-2	CASSPRQGGYTF	TGTGCCAGCAGTCCTAGACAGGGTGGCTACACCTTC
TRBV27	-	TRBD1	12	TRBJ1-4	CASSLMGQDLFF	TGTGCCAGCAGTTTAATGGGACAGGACCTGTTTTTT
TRBV2	few	TRBD1	14	TRBJ1-1	CASRGGQGATEAFF	TGTGCCAGCAGGGGGGGACAGGGGGCTACTGAAGCTTTCTTT
TRBV19	-	TRBD1	15	TRBJ1-2	CASSPQRGQVDGYTF	TGTGCCAGTAGTCCCCAAAGGGGGCAGGTGGATGGCTACACCTTC
TRBV29-1	-	-	12	TRBJ1-4	CSFRRAGEKLFF	TGCAGCTTCAGACGTGCGGGTGAAAAACTGTTTTTT
TRBV5-6	-	TRBD1	14	TRBJ1-4	CASSQGQGSEKLFF	TGTGCCAGCAGCCAGGGACAGGGTAGCGAAAAACTGTTTTTT
TRBV27	once	-	14	TRBJ2-7	CASSLSGEGYEQYF	TGTGCCAGCAGTTTATCGGGGGAAGGTTACGAGCAGTACTTC
TRBV30	-	TRBD1	15	TRBJ1-3	CAWSGRRGLGNTIYF	TGTGCCTGGAGTGGACGCAGGGGGCTTGGAAACACCATATATTTT
TRBV10-3	-	-	12	TRBJ2-7	CAISEGYHEQYF	TGTGCCATCAGTGAGGGCTACCACGAGCAGTACTTC
TRBV7-2	few	-	13	TRBJ1-5	CASSLGVNQPQHF	TGTGCCAGCAGCTTAGGGGTCAATCAGCCCCAGCATTTT
TRBV4-1	once	-	16	TRBJ1-1	CASSQPSPSPGTEAFF	TGCGCCAGCAGCCAACCCTCCCCATCCCCGGGCACTGAAGCTTTCTTT
TRBV18	once	-	15	TRBJ1-4	CASSPIQGSREKLFF	TGTGCCAGCTCACCGATACAGGGTTCGAGGGAAAAACTGTTTTTT
TRBV7-8	-	TRBD2	16	TRBJ2-1	CASSPGTRHNINEQFF	TGTGCCAGCAGCCCGGGGACTAGACACAATATCAATGAGCAGTTCTTC
TRBV7-2	-	-	15	TRBJ2-7	CASSQIDGSAYEQYF	TGTGCCAGCAGCCAAATCGACGGGAGCGCTTACGAGCAGTACTTC
TRBV5-1	-	-	15	TRBJ2-7	CASSSTGTSVGEQYF	TGCGCCAGCAGCTCCACCGGGACGTCCGTGGGGGAGCAGTACTTC
TRBV27	-	TRBD2	17	TRBJ2-1	CASSPLLAGVGYNEQFF	TGTGCCAGCAGTCCACTACTAGCGGGAGTTGGTTACAATGAGCAGTTCTTC
TRBV6-5	-	-	14	TRBJ1-1	CASSYSTVATEAFF	TGTGCCAGCAGTTACTCGACGGTTGCCACTGAAGCTTTCTTT
TRBV13	-	-	12	TRBJ2-7	CASSFRGGEQYF	TGTGCCAGCAGCTTCAGGGGCGGCGAGCAGTACTTC
TRBV27	few	-	13	TRBJ1-5	CASRPAGNQPQHF	TGTGCCAGCAGGCCAGCAGGGAACCAGCCCCAGCATTTT
TRBV25-1	-	-	18	TRBJ2-7	CASSEWALRLGVHYEQYF	TGTGCCAGCAGTGAATGGGCTCTACGATTGGGGGTCCACTACGAGCAGTACTTC
TRBV14	-	-	12	TRBJ1-2	CASSQVGGGYTF	TGTGCCAGCAGCCAAGTAGGTGGCGGCTACACCTTC
TRBV29-1	-	-	15	TRBJ2-2	CSVDPDSVGTGELFF	TGCAGCGTTGACCCGGACTCTGTGGGCACCGGGGAGCTGTTTTTT
TRBV6-4	-	-	13	TRBJ1-1	CASSIRVNTEAFF	TGTGCCAGCAGCATCAGAGTGAACACTGAAGCTTTCTTT
TRBV4-1	-	TRBD2	16	TRBJ2-3	CASSPYSSGRPDTQYF	TGCGCCAGCAGCCCCTATTCTAGCGGGAGGCCAGATACGCAGTATTTT
TRBV6-5	-	TRBD1	15	TRBJ2-2	CAIGPTGEWTGELFF	TGTGCCATTGGCCCGACAGGGGAGTGGACCGGGGAGCTGTTTTTT
TRBV13	once	TRBD2	15	TRBJ2-1	CASSLLLAGVYEQFF	TGTGCCAGCAGCTTATTGCTAGCGGGAGTTTATGAGCAGTTCTTC
TRBV9	-	-	14	TRBJ2-7	CASSPSQGEDEQYF	TGTGCCAGCAGCCCTTCACAGGGAGAGGACGAGCAGTACTTC
TRBV29-1	-	TRBD1	13	TRBJ2-2	CSGGTGPTGELFF	TGCAGCGGGGGGACAGGGCCCACCGGGGAGCTGTTTTTT
TRBV5-1	-	TRBD1	17	TRBJ2-6	CASSLNGQGAVANVLTF	TGCGCCAGCAGCTTGAATGGCCAGGGGGCGGTGGCCAACGTCCTGACTTTC
TRBV5-1	-	-	15	TRBJ1-5	CASSLGSRGGQPQHF	TGCGCCAGCAGCTTGGGGTCAAGGGGGGGTCAGCCCCAGCATTTT
TRBV7-9	-	-	18	TRBJ2-6	CASSDPTRAFSGANVLTF	TGTGCCAGCAGCGACCCGACACGGGCATTCTCTGGGGCCAACGTCCTGACTTTC
TRBV6-5	-	-	12	TRBJ1-2	CASSPQAYGYTF	TGTGCCAGCAGTCCTCAGGCCTATGGCTACACCTTC
TRBV27	-	-	18	TRBJ1-2	CASSLSIVGSGQNYGYTF	TGTGCCAGCAGTTTATCGATCGTGGGATCGGGACAAAACTATGGCTACACCTTC
TRBV27	few	-	12	TRBJ1-2	CATREEDYGYTF	TGTGCCACCAGGGAGGAGGACTATGGCTACACCTTC
TRBV7-9	once	-	11	TRBJ2-1	CASRSYNEQFF	TGTGCCAGCAGGTCCTACAATGAGCAGTTCTTC
TRBV5-6	-	-	17	TRBJ2-4	CASSFLTGSLAKNIQYF	TGTGCCAGCAGCTTCTTGACGGGGTCTCTGGCCAAAAACATTCAGTACTTC
TRBV27	-	-	15	TRBJ2-7	CASSYSSGVHYEQYF	TGTGCCAGCAGTTATAGCTCCGGGGTGCACTACGAGCAGTACTTC
TRBV25-1	-	-	16	TRBJ1-5	CASSPKQGRNNQPQHF	TGTGCCAGCAGTCCCAAACAGGGCAGGAACAATCAGCCCCAGCATTTT
TRBV29-1	few	-	14	TRBJ1-1	CSVPRRGGGTEAFF	TGCAGCGTCCCCCGGAGAGGGGGGGGCACTGAAGCTTTCTTT
TRBV10-1	-	-	15	TRBJ2-2	CASSQRPRNTGELFF	TGCGCCAGCAGTCAGAGACCCAGGAACACCGGGGAGCTGTTTTTT
TRBV12-5	-	-	16	TRBJ1-1	CASGLVREGMNTEAFF	TGTGCTAGTGGTTTGGTACGCGAAGGGATGAACACTGAAGCTTTCTTT
TRBV18	once	-	13	TRBJ1-2	CASSVLPGEGYTF	TGTGCCAGCTCAGTCCTCCCAGGGGAGGGCTACACCTTC
TRBV5-4	once	TRBD2	15	TRBJ2-1	CASSLSGVPYNEQFF	TGTGCCAGCAGCCTGAGCGGGGTTCCCTACAATGAGCAGTTCTTC
TRBV10-1	-	-	13	TRBJ2-3	CASSEASTDTQYF	TGCGCCAGCAGTGAGGCTAGCACAGATACGCAGTATTTT
TRBV5-6	-	-	15	TRBJ2-7	CASSNSPGELYEQYF	TGTGCCAGCAGCAATAGCCCGGGAGAGCTCTACGAGCAGTACTTC
TRBV25-1	-	TRBD1	16	TRBJ2-3	CASSAGQGKNTDTQYF	TGTGCCAGCAGTGCGGGACAGGGGAAGAACACAGATACGCAGTATTTT